A single sample gave rise to the 14 T cell receptor beta chains below, sequenced in a study of blood T cells in healthy people across ages. A sample-barcoded 5' primer and a J-beta primer mix were used in a second PCR of about 7 to 12 cycles. TCRdb re-called the 5' RACE reads with MiXCR, one entry per CDR3 protein. The sample has about 1.7 million distinct CDR3 sequences, 28% seen once. The sequencing input was blood. The origin of the receptors is a woman in her 30s in good health.

The chain couples TRBV10-3 to TRBJ2-5; 13 bases fit TRBD2. The germline V gene encodes CDR1 ENHRY and CDR2 SYGVKD. The CDR3 is 15 residues long. Losses at the gene ends were 5 bases for V and 3 bases for J; bases not matched to a gene: 3. CDR3 bases: TGTGCCATCAGTAAAACTAGCGGGAGGGAAGAGACCCAGTACTTC. This encodes CAISKTSGREETQYF.

This CDR3 is CASSLAGARGEQFF. The CDR3 nucleotides are TGTGCCAGCAGCCTAGCGGGGGCCAGGGGTGAGCAGTTCTTC. This chain uses TRBV11-2 with TRBJ2-1, with 10 bases matching TRBD2. This CDR3 contains 14 residues. Trimming cost V 5 bases and J 9 bases; bases outside gene matches: 7. CDR1 is SGHAT, CDR2 FQNNGV, per germline.

V usage is TRBV5-1 and J usage is TRBJ2-3; 12 nucleotides match TRBD2. The CDR3 sequence is 16 residues long. V gave up 4 bases and J gave up 4 bases; unmatched junction bases: 7. CDR1 is SGHRS, CDR2 YFSETQ, per germline. The chain's CDR3 is CASSIPSGGAADTQYF. CDR3 DNA sequence: TGCGCCAGCAGCATACCTAGCGGGGGGGCCGCAGATACGCAGTATTTT.

This clonotype has just a few counts. This chain joins TRBV7-9 and TRBJ2-1; TRBD2 is a possible D gene (7 bases). Trimming took 7 bases from V and 10 from J, leaving 14 bases between them. CDR3 length equals 12 residues. The germline V gene encodes CDR1 SEHNR and CDR2 FQNEAQ (reference sequence). CDR3 region: CASMAGAGEQFF. The CDR3 nucleotides are TGTGCCAGCATGGCGGGGGCCGGAGAGCAGTTCTTC.

This clonotype was picked up one time. The chain links TRBV12-3 or TRBV12-4 to TRBJ1-5; D remains ambiguous. The ends were cut back, 6 bases at V and 7 bases at J, with 13 bases in the middle. CDR3 length equals 13 residues. The CDR3 nucleotides read TGTGCCAGCAGCCCGGACCCCACGCAGCCCCAGCATTTT. Its protein is CASSPDPTQPQHF.

As regards this clonotype: Compared with germline, one end of the junction differs, possibly owing to a read error. The gene calls are TRBV6-7 and TRBJ2-1; tentative D call: TRBD2 (7 bases). TRBV6-7 is an open reading frame, and its role is uncertain. The CDR3 spans 15 residues. The CDR3 here is CASSPSGWEGDERFF. The CDR3, as DNA: TGTGCCAGCAGCCCTTCTGGGTGGGAGGGGGATGAGCGGTTCTTC.

A word on this clonotype: Given a much more abundant clone one base away, this may be a read error. Here the CDR3 reads CANSQGAGGFYGYTF. The CDR3 bases are TGCGCCAACAGCCAAGGAGCAGGGGGTTTCTATGGCTACACCTTC. The chain has TRBV4-1 and TRBJ1-2; 7 nucleotides agree with TRBD1. The CDR3 has 15 amino acids. In germline, CDR1 is MGHRA, CDR2 YSYEKL.

The chain has TRBV15 and TRBJ2-7, with 7 bases identical to TRBD1. This CDR3 is built from 13 residues. J gave up 3 bases and V 3 bases, and 2 bases lay outside the gene matches. The germline V gene encodes CDR1 LNHNV and CDR2 YYDKDF (reference sequence). This CDR3 is CATSRGQFYEQYF. DNA of the CDR3: TGTGCCACCAGCAGGGGACAGTTCTACGAGCAGTACTTC.

This clonotype has ten or more counts. The chain has TRBV12-3 or TRBV12-4 and TRBJ2-1; 14 nucleotides align to TRBD2. CDR3 size: 15 residues. V trimming: 11 bases; J trimming: 0 bases; junction bases outside the gene matches: 3. The CDR3 DNA is TGTGCCTCCGGACTAGCGGGAGGCTCCTACAATGAGCAGTTCTTC. Translated, it gives CASGLAGGSYNEQFF.

This clonotype was counted many times. The chain carries TRBV9 and TRBJ2-6, with D hard to call. The CDR3 consists of 17 residues. V dropped 0 bases and J dropped 0 bases, with 10 bases sitting between them. Germline V gives CDR1 SGDLS, CDR2 YYNGEE. The CDR3 protein is CASSVALVSSGANVLTF. For the CDR3, the DNA is TGTGCCAGCAGCGTAGCGCTAGTTAGCTCTGGGGCCAACGTCCTGACTTTC.

The chain couples TRBV6-6 to TRBJ1-1; D possibly corresponds to TRBD1 (6 bases). The V gene lost 6 bases and the J gene lost 5 bases, with 19 bases spanning the gap. CDR1 MNHNY and CDR2 SVGAGI come from the germline V gene (reference sequence). CDR3 size: 15 residues. The CDR3 reads CASSLIGRGKTEAFF. The CDR3 DNA is TGTGCCAGCAGCCTCATAGGAAGGGGGAAGACTGAAGCTTTCTTT.

The chain uses TRBV12-3 or TRBV12-4 and TRBJ2-3; no clear D. The CDR3 is made up of 13 amino acids. V gave up 5 bases and J gave up 4 bases, with 10 bases separating them. The CDR3 region is CASSIQPADTQYF. CDR3 nucleotides: TGTGCCAGCAGTATACAGCCAGCAGATACGCAGTATTTT.

This clonotype was counted between two and nine times. The chain combines TRBV2 with TRBJ2-7; D is perhaps TRBD1 (6 bases). The V and J ends lost 5 bases and 1 base respectively, with 18 bases between them. CDR3 length: 16 amino acids. Germline loops: CDR1 SNHLY, CDR2 FYNNEI. The DNA for the CDR3 is TGTGCCAGCAGTCCCGGTTCGGCAGGGGCTTCCTACGAGCAGTACTTC. Translated: CASSPGSAGASYEQYF.

This clonotype was detected a few times. The V and J genes are TRBV7-2 and TRBJ2-1, with D unresolved. The V and J ends lost 5 bases and 6 bases respectively, with 17 bases between them. CDR1 SGHTA and CDR2 FQGNSA come from the germline V gene. This CDR3 region has 15 residues. The CDR3 coding sequence is TGTGCCAGCAGCACGACCCAGCCCTACGGCAATGAGCAGTTCTTC. Encoded protein: CASSTTQPYGNEQFF.